Below are 3 T cell receptor beta chains sequenced from a single sample in a study of identifying expanded T cells in peripheral blood. Measured with immunoSEQ multiplex PCR; TCRdb has only the in-frame clones, and not every one. The sample has under 150,000 clones, about 88% seen once. Sequences were obtained from blood. The source of these receptors is a person aged 18 to 70 in good health.

The V and J genes are TRBV27 and TRBJ2-3; D gene unclear. Germline V gives CDR1 MNHEY, CDR2 SMNVEV (reference sequence). The CDR3 runs 15 residues. Between the trimmed V and J ends, which lost 1 base and 1 base, there was a span of 9 bases. The CDR3 spells CASSLFAAGTDTQYF. CDR3 bases: TGTGCCAGCAGTTTATTTGCGGCAGGCACAGATACGCAGTATTTT.

This clone has a single count. This rearrangement joins TRBV28 to TRBJ2-5; D not certain. CDR1 and CDR2 from the germline V gene are MDHEN and SYDVKM. The CDR3 consists of 12 residues. Trimming took 1 base from V and 2 from J, leaving 2 bases between them. The CDR3 DNA sequence: TGTGCCAGCAGTTTATCTCAAGAGACCCAGTACTTC. Protein sequence: CASSLSQETQYF.

The rearrangement joins TRBV29-1 to TRBJ2-7, with 11 bases lining up with TRBD1. J lost 3 bases, V lost 4 bases, and 2 bases had no gene match. CDR1 and CDR2 from the germline V gene are SQVTM and ANQGSEA. There are 13 residues in the CDR3. The CDR3 bases are TGCAGCGTTGCCGGGACAGGGGGCTACGAGCAGTACTTC. Translating it yields CSVAGTGGYEQYF.